A selection of T cell receptor beta chains follows, all from one sample in a study of shared clonotypes between healthy human individuals. Profiled with immunoSEQ multiplex PCR; TCRdb holds only in-frame clones, not every one. Of about 2.4 million clones listed, 90% to 95% are singletons. The specimen sequenced was naive CD4+ T cells from PBMCs. Receptors originate from a man aged 18 to 29 in good health. Some clones in this sample may be carry-over from other donors' samples. The CDR3 runs from the conserved cysteine through the conserved F or W. The order of the fields is D gene, clone size, J gene, V gene, CDR3 DNA, CDR3 protein. D genes are given only for firm matches. Clone size appears in some rows only: once, few, many, or a class for an expanded clone.

NA | NA | TRBJ2-7 | TRBV6-6 | TGTGCCAGCAGGGGCGGGCCAGCCGAGCAGTACTTC | CASRGGPAEQYF
NA | NA | TRBJ1-1 | TRBV10-3 | TGTGCCATCAGTGACGGCTTTAACTGGGTCCTCTTT | CAISDGFNWVLF
NA | NA | TRBJ1-3 | TRBV19 | TGTGCCAGTAGATCCAGGGCTGGAAACACCATATATTTT | CASRSRAGNTIYF
TRBD1 | once | TRBJ2-7 | TRBV5-4 | TGTGCCAGCAGCAGGGACAGGGGCGAGCAGTACTTC | CASSRDRGEQYF
NA | NA | TRBJ1-6 | TRBV30 | TGTGCCTGGGACAGCGGTATGGGGAATTCACCCCTCCACTTT | CAWDSGMGNSPLHF
TRBD1 | NA | TRBJ1-4 | TRBV11-2 | TGTGCCAGCAGCTCTCCGGGACAGGGACATGAAAAACTGTTTTTT | CASSSPGQGHEKLFF
NA | NA | TRBJ2-3 | TRBV27 | TGTGCCAGCAGTCCAGCCCCGGGGTGGGAATTCACAGATACGCAGTATTTT | CASSPAPGWEFTDTQYF
TRBD1 | NA | TRBJ1-2 | TRBV29-1 | TGCAGCGCGGGACAGGGGGACTACGGCTACACCTTC | CSAGQGDYGYTF
NA | NA | TRBJ2-3 | TRBV25-1 | TGTGCCAGCAGTACGCCGGTCACAGATACGCAGTATTTT | CASSTPVTDTQYF
NA | NA | TRBJ2-5 | TRBV29-1 | TGCAGCGTTCGCGGGCAAGAGACCCAGTACTTC | CSVRGQETQYF
NA | NA | TRBJ2-5 | TRBV18 | TGTGCCAGCCGCATCTTCAGGGAAGAGACCCAGTACTTC | CASRIFREETQYF
TRBD1 | once | TRBJ1-2 | TRBV4-1 | TGCGCCAGCAGCCAATTTCCGGGACAGGTAACTAACTATGGCTACACCTTC | CASSQFPGQVTNYGYTF
TRBD2 | NA | TRBJ2-1 | TRBV25-1 | TGTGCCAGCGGCGGGAGGAATGAGCAGTTCTTC | CASGGRNEQFF
NA | NA | TRBJ1-1 | TRBV2 | TGTGCCAGCAGTGACGAGGGAAACACTGAAGCTTTCTTT | CASSDEGNTEAFF
NA | NA | TRBJ2-7 | TRBV15 | TGTGCCACCAGCGCTTCTCGAAGGGGGGGCGAGCAGTACTTC | CATSASRRGGEQYF
TRBD1 | NA | TRBJ1-1 | TRBV10-2 | TGCGCCATCCAGGGGGTAGACACTGAAGCTTTCTTT | CAIQGVDTEAFF
NA | NA | TRBJ1-2 | TRBV4-2 | TGTGCCAGCAGCCAAACGACTGCTCCGGTGGGCTACACCTTC | CASSQTTAPVGYTF
TRBD2 | NA | TRBJ2-2 | TRBV5-5 | TGTGCCAGCAGCCTTAAGGCCAGCGGGACTAACACCGGGGAGCTGTTTTTT | CASSLKASGTNTGELFF
TRBD1 | NA | TRBJ2-5 | TRBV7-2 | TGTGCCAGCAGCTTGGACAGGGCGGTTGAGACCCAGTACTTC | CASSLDRAVETQYF
TRBD1 | once | TRBJ2-1 | TRBV28 | TGTGCCAGCAGTACCGTGGGACAGGGAGGGATCTTC | CASSTVGQGGIF
TRBD1 | NA | TRBJ2-2 | TRBV6-6 | TGTGCCAGCAGCCCGGCCGGGACAGGGTTGGCCGGGGAGCTGTTTTTT | CASSPAGTGLAGELFF
NA | NA | TRBJ2-3 | TRBV6-6 | TGTGCCAGCAGCCCGGACACGGAATACACAGATACGCAGTATTTT | CASSPDTEYTDTQYF
NA | NA | TRBJ2-1 | TRBV28 | TGTGCCAGCAGTTTGGGGGGGCGGGTTGTGGATGAGCAGTTCTTC | CASSLGGRVVDEQFF
TRBD1 | NA | TRBJ1-6 | TRBV4-1 | TGCGCCAGCAGCCGCGGACAGGGAGATTCACCCCTCCACTTT | CASSRGQGDSPLHF
TRBD1 | NA | TRBJ1-5 | TRBV15 | TGTGCCACCAGCAGAGGGGACAGGGTATTGACACGCAATAGCAATCAGCCCCAGCATTTT | CATSRGDRVLTRNSNQPQHF
TRBD1 | NA | TRBJ1-5 | TRBV19 | TGTGCCAGTAGTAATACAGGGGGCAAGTTGGGTCAGCCCCAGCATTTT | CASSNTGGKLGQPQHF
NA | many | TRBJ1-5 | TRBV18 | TGTGCCAGCTCAGGGGGTGGCAATCAGCCCCAGCATTTT | CASSGGGNQPQHF
NA | NA | TRBJ2-4 | TRBV6-7 | TGTGCCAGAACAGGGAAACCCAAAAACATTCAGTACTTC | CARTGKPKNIQYF
NA | NA | TRBJ1-1 | TRBV29-1 | TGCAGCGTTGTCCCGGGGAACACTGAAGCTTTCTTT | CSVVPGNTEAFF
NA | NA | TRBJ2-6 | TRBV28 | TGTGCCAGCAGTTTTGTCGGGGCCAACGTCCTGACTTTC | CASSFVGANVLTF
TRBD1 | NA | TRBJ1-4 | TRBV5-4 | TGTGCCAGCAGCTCAGGACAGGCGATGAATGAAAAACTGTTTTTT | CASSSGQAMNEKLFF
TRBD2 | once | TRBJ2-7 | TRBV5-1 | TGCGCCAGCAGCCCTAGCGGGATGAGCTCCTACGAGCAGTACTTC | CASSPSGMSSYEQYF
NA | NA | TRBJ2-3 | TRBV6-5 | TGTGCCAGCAGTTACTCGTATGTCACAGATACGCAGTATTTT | CASSYSYVTDTQYF
NA | NA | TRBJ1-2 | TRBV5-6 | TGTGCCAGCAGCCGCCGGTTATTAGGCTACACCTTC | CASSRRLLGYTF
TRBD2 | NA | TRBJ2-5 | TRBV29-1 | TGCAGCGTTGGCCTAGCGGAGGAGACCCAGTACTTC | CSVGLAEETQYF
NA | NA | TRBJ1-2 | TRBV18 | TGTGCCAGCTCACCACCGATCGACAGAGCTAACTATGGCTACACCTTC | CASSPPIDRANYGYTF
NA | NA | TRBJ1-3 | TRBV15 | TGTGCCACCGACTCTGGAAACACCATATATTTT | CATDSGNTIYF
TRBD2 | once | TRBJ2-5 | TRBV15 | TGTGCCACCGCCCCGGTGGCGGGGGAGGAGACCCAGTACTTC | CATAPVAGEETQYF
NA | NA | TRBJ2-7 | TRBV27 | TGTGCCAGCAGTACACGGACGGGGCCCTACGAGCAGTACTTC | CASSTRTGPYEQYF
TRBD1 | NA | TRBJ2-5 | TRBV7-2 | TGTGCCAGCAGCTTAGAAGGACAGGGGGCGAAGACCCAGTACTTC | CASSLEGQGAKTQYF
TRBD1 | NA | TRBJ2-3 | TRBV28 | TGTGCCAGCAGTTCGGGACAGCTCACAGATACGCAGTATTTT | CASSSGQLTDTQYF
NA | NA | TRBJ1-1 | TRBV2 | TGTGCCAGCAGTGAAGCTGGGTACACTGAAGCTTTCTTT | CASSEAGYTEAFF
TRBD2 | NA | TRBJ2-1 | TRBV29-1 | TGCAGCGTTGGGTATCGACTAGCGGGAGAGACGAATGAGCAGTTCTTC | CSVGYRLAGETNEQFF
NA | few | TRBJ1-2 | TRBV14 | TGTGCCAGCAGCCACTCAACGAAGCCCAGCTATGGCTACACCTTC | CASSHSTKPSYGYTF
NA | NA | TRBJ2-1 | TRBV27 | TGTGCCAGCAGTTCAGCAGGGTTTTCGGTCCAGTTCTTC | CASSSAGFSVQFF
TRBD1 | NA | TRBJ2-1 | TRBV6-1 | TGTGCCAGCAGTGAGGGGACAGGGCGGTGGGAGAAGTTCTTC | CASSEGTGRWEKFF